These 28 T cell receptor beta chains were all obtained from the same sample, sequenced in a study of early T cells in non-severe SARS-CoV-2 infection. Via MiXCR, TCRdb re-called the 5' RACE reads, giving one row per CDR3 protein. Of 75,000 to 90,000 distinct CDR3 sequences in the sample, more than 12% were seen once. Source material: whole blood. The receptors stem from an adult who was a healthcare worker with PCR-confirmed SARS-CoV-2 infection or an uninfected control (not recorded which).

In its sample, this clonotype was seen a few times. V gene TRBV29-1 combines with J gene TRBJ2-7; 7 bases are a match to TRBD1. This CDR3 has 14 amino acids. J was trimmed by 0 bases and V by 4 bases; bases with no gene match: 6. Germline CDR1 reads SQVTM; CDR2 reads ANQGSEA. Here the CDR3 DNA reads TGCAGCGTTGCCCACAGGGGTAGCTCCTACGAGCAGTACTTC. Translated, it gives CSVAHRGSSYEQYF.

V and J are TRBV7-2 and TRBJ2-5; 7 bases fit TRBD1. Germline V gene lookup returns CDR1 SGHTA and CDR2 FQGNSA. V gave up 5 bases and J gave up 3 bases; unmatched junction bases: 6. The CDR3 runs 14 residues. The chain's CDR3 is CASSPRQGKETQYF. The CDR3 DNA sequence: TGTGCCAGCAGCCCGCGACAGGGTAAAGAGACCCAGTACTTC.

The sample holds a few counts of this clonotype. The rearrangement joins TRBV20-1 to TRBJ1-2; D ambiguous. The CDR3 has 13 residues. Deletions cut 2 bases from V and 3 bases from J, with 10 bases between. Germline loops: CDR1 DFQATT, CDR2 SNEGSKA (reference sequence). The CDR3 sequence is CSARNSVDYGYTF. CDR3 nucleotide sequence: TGCAGTGCTAGAAACTCAGTCGACTATGGCTACACCTTC.

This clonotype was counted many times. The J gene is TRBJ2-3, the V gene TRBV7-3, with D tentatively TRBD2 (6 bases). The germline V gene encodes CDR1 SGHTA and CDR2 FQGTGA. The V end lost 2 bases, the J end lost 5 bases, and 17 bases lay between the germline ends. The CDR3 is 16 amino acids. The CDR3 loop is CASSLGPPSAGDTQYF. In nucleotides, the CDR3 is TGTGCCAGCAGCTTAGGACCTCCTAGCGCAGGAGATACGCAGTATTTT.

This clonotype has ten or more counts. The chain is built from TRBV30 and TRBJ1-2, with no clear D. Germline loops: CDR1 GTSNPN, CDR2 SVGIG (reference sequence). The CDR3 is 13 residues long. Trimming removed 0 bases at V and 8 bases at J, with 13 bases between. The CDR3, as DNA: TGTGCCTGGAGTGTACAAGAGGGAACCGGCTACACCTTC. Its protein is CAWSVQEGTGYTF.

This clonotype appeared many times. The CDR3, as DNA: TGTGCCAGCAGCAGAGCCTCGACAGTTGGCAATCAGCCCCAGCATTTT. This translates into CASSRASTVGNQPQHF. The V gene is TRBV28, the J gene TRBJ1-5, with D perhaps matching TRBD1 (5 bases). CDR3 length: 16 amino acids. V was shortened by 6 bases and J by 2 bases, with 17 bases between the two germline ends. CDR1 MDHEN and CDR2 SYDVKM come from the germline V gene.

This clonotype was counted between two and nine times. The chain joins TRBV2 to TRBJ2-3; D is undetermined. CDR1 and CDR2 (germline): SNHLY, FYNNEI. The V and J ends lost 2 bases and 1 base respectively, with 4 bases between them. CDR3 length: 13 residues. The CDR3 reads CASSEIGTDTQYF. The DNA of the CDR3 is TGTGCCAGCAGTGAAATAGGCACAGATACGCAGTATTTT. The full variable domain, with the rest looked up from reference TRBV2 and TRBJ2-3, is EPEVTQTPSHQVTQMGQEVILRCVPISNHLYFYWYRQILGQKVEFLVSFYNNEISEKSEIFDDQFSVERPDGSNFTLKIRSTKLEDSAMYFCASSEIGTDTQYFGPGTRLTVL.

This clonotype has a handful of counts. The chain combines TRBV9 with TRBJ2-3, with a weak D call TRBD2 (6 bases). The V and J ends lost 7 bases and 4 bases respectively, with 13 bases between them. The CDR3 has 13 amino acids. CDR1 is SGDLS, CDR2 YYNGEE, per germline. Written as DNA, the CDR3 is TGTGCCAGCGGGAGGCTAGCCGCAGATACGCAGTATTTT. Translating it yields CASGRLAADTQYF.

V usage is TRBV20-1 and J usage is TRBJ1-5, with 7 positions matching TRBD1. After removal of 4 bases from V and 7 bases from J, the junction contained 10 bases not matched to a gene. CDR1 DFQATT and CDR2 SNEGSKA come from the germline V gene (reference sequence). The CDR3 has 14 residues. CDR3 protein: CSAITGVLGQPQHF. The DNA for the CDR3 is TGCAGTGCTATTACAGGGGTGTTGGGGCAGCCCCAGCATTTT.

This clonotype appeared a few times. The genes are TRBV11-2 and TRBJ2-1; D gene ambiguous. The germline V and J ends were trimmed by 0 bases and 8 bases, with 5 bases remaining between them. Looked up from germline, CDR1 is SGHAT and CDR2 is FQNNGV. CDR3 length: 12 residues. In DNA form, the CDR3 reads TGTGCCAGCAGCTTAGATCTCGATGAGCAGTTCTTC. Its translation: CASSLDLDEQFF.

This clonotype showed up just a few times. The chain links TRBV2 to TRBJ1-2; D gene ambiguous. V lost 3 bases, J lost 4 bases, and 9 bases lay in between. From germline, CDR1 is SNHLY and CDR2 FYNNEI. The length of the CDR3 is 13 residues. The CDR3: CASSDGRSYGYTF. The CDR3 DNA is TGTGCCAGCAGTGATGGGCGGAGCTATGGCTACACCTTC.

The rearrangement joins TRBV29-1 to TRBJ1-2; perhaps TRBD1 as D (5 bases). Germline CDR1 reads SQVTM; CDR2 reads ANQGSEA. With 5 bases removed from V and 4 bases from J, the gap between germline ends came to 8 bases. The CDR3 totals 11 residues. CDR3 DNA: TGCAGCGTTCCAGGGACCTATGGCTACACCTTC. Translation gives CSVPGTYGYTF.

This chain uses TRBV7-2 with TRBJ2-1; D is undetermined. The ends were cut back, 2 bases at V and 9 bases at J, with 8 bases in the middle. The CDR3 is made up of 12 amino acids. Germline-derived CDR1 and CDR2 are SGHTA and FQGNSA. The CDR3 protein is CASSLLSGEQFF. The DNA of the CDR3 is TGTGCCAGCAGCTTATTGAGTGGTGAGCAGTTCTTC.

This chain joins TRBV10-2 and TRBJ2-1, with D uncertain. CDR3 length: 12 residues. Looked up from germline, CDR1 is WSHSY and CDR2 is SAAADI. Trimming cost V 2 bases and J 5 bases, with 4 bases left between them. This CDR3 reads CASSEGNNEQFF. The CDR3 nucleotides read TGCGCCAGCAGTGAGGGGAACAATGAGCAGTTCTTC.

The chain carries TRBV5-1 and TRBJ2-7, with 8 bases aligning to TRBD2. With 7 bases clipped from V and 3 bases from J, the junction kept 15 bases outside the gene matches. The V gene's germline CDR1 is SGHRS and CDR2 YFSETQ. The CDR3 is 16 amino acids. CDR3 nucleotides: TGCGCCAGCGGCCTACTCGGGGCGGGAGGTCTCTACGAGCAGTACTTC. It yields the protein CASGLLGAGGLYEQYF.

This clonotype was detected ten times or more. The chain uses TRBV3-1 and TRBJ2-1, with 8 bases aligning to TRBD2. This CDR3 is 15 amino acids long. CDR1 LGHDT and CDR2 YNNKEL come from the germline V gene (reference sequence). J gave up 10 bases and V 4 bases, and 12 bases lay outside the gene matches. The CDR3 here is CASSPQTSAPSEQFF. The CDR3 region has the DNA TGTGCCAGCAGCCCGCAGACTAGCGCCCCTTCGGAGCAGTTCTTC.

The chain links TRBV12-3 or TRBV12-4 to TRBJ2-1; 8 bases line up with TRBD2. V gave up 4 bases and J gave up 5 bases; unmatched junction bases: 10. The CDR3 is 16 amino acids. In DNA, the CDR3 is TGTGCCAGCAGTTCAATCAGACTAGCGCCAAACAATGAGCAGTTCTTC. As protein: CASSSIRLAPNNEQFF.

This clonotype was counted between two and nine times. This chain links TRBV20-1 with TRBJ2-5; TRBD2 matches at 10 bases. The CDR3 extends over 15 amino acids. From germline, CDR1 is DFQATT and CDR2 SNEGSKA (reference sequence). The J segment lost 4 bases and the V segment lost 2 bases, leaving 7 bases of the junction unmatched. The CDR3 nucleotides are TGCAGTGCTAGAACTGGGACTAGCGAACGAGAGACCCAGTACTTC. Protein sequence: CSARTGTSERETQYF.

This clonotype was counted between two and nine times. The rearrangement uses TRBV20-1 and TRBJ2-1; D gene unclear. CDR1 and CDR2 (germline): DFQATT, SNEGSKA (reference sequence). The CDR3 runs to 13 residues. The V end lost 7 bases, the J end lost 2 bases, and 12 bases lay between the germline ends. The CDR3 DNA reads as TGCAGTGGCAGGCCTGACACCTACAATGAGCAGTTCTTC. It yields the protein CSGRPDTYNEQFF.

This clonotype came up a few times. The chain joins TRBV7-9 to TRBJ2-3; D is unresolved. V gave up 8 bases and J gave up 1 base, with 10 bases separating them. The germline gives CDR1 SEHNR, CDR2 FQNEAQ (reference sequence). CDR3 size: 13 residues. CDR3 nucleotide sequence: TGTGCCAGCCGCCGTAGGGGCACAGATACGCAGTATTTT. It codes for CASRRRGTDTQYF.

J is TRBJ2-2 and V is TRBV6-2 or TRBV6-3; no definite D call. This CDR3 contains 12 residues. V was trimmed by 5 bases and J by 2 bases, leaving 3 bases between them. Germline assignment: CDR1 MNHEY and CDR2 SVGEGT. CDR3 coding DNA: TGTGCCAGCAGTCATAACACCGGGGAGCTGTTTTTT. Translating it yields CASSHNTGELFF.

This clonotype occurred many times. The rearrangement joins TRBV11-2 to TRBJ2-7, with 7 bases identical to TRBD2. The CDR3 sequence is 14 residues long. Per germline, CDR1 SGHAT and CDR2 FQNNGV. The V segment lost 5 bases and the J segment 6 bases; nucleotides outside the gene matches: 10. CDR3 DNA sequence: TGTGCCAGCAGCCCAGTAGCGGGTTTATTCGAGCAGTACTTC. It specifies CASSPVAGLFEQYF.

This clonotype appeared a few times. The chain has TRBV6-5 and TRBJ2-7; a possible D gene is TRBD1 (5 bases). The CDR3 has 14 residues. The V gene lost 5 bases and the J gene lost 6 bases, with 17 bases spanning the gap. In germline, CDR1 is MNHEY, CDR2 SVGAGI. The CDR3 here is CASSTGVRTAEQYF. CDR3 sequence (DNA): TGTGCCAGCAGTACAGGCGTTCGTACGGCCGAGCAGTACTTC.

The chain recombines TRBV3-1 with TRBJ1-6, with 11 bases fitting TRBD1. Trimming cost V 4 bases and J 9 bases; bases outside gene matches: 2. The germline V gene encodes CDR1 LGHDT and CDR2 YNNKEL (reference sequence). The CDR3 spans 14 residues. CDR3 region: CASSPGQGGSPLHF. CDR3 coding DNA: TGTGCCAGCAGCCCGGGACAGGGGGGTTCACCCCTCCACTTT.

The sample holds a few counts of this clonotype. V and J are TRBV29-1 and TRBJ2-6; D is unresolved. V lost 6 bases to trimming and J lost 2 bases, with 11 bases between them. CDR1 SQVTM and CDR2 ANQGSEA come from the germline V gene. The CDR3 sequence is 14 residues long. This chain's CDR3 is CSVPETAGANVLTF. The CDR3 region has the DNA TGCAGCGTCCCTGAGACCGCTGGGGCCAACGTCCTGACTTTC.

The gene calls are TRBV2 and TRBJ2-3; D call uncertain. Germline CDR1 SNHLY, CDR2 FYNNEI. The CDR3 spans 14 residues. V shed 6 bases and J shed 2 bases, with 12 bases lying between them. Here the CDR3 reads CASSGEVTTDTQYF. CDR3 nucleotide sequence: TGTGCCAGCAGCGGAGAAGTTACCACAGATACGCAGTATTTT.

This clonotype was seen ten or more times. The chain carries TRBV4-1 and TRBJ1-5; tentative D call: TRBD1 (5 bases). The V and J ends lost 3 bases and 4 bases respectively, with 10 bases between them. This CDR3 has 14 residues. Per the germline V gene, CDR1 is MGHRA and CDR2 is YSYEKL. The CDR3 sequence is CASSQDQGNQPQHF. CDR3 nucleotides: TGCGCCAGCAGCCAGGACCAGGGAAATCAGCCCCAGCATTTT.

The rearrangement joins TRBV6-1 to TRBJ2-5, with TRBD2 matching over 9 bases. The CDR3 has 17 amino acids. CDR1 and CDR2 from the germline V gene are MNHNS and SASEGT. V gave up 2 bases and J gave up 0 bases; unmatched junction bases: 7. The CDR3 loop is CASSELAGPVYQETQYF. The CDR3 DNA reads TGTGCCAGCAGTGAACTAGCGGGACCGGTTTACCAAGAGACCCAGTACTTC.